A single sample is the source of the 10 T cell receptor beta chains below, sequenced in a study of cytotoxic CD8 clonotypes in ibrutinib-treated CLL. The data were produced by immunoSEQ multiplex PCR, yet TCRdb's version contains in-frame clones alone and is incomplete. The sample yields roughly 180,000 clones, roughly four fifths seen once. Source: PBMCs, taken after 24 months of ibrutinib treatment. These receptors all stem from a human donor with chronic lymphocytic leukemia.

CDR3 sequence (DNA): TGTGCCAGCAGATTAAGGGGGCAGGACTATGGCTACACCTTC. Its translation: CASRLRGQDYGYTF. The chain combines TRBV5-6 with TRBJ1-2, with 7 bases that match TRBD1. V gave up 5 bases and J gave up 3 bases; unmatched junction bases: 7. This CDR3 region has 14 residues. CDR1 is SGHDT and CDR2 is YYEEEE in the germline V gene.

The genes are TRBV20-1 and TRBJ2-5; 7 bases map to TRBD2. The CDR3 contains 11 residues. Germline CDR1 is DFQATT and CDR2 is SNEGSKA (reference sequence). The CDR3 DNA reads TGCAGGGGAGGGGTGGGAGAGACCCAGTACTTC. The encoded protein is CRGGVGETQYF.

The chain uses TRBV5-1 and TRBJ1-2, with D possibly being TRBD1 (5 bases). The CDR3 is made up of 13 amino acids. Trimming left V 2 bases short and J 7 bases short, with 12 bases between. The V gene's germline CDR1 is SGHRS and CDR2 YFSETQ. Here the CDR3 reads CASSFPGLPGYTF. DNA for the CDR3: TGCGCCAGCAGCTTTCCGGGGCTTCCTGGCTACACCTTC.

This rearrangement joins TRBV7-2 to TRBJ1-5, with D possibly being TRBD1 (6 bases). V shed 4 bases and J shed 4 bases, with 8 bases lying between them. Looked up from germline, CDR1 is SGHTA and CDR2 is FQGNSA. This CDR3 has 13 residues. The CDR3 DNA sequence: TGTGCCAGCAGCTCAGACAGGAATCAGCCCCAGCATTTT. Translated: CASSSDRNQPQHF. Variable domain in full (rest from reference TRBV7-2 and TRBJ1-5): GAGVSQSPSNKVTEKGKDVELRCDPISGHTALYWYRQSLGQGLEFLIYFQGNSAPDKSGLPSDRFSAERTGGSVSTLTIQRTQQEDSAVYLCASSSDRNQPQHFGDGTRLSIL.

A single count supports this clone. The chain recombines TRBV2 with TRBJ1-1; TRBD1 matches at 11 bases. This CDR3 is 15 amino acids long. CDR1 SNHLY and CDR2 FYNNEI come from the germline V gene. After removal of 5 bases from V and 5 bases from J, the junction contained 7 bases not matched to a gene. CDR3 residues: CASSRLGTGGTEAFF. In nucleotides, the CDR3 is TGTGCCAGCAGTCGACTCGGGACAGGGGGAACTGAAGCTTTCTTT.

This chain links TRBV6-5 with TRBJ2-4; D is ambiguous. This CDR3 is 12 amino acids long. Per germline, CDR1 MNHEY and CDR2 SVGAGI. Trimming shortened V by 4 bases and J by 7 bases, and 8 bases separated the two germline ends. The CDR3 DNA is TGTGCCAGCAGTTCCAGATCGAACATTCAGTACTTC. Protein: CASSSRSNIQYF.

J is TRBJ1-1 and V is TRBV30; a weak D match, TRBD1 (6 bases). This CDR3 is built from 14 residues. V lost 4 bases and J lost 2, with 14 bases in between. Germline lookup yields CDR1 GTSNPN and CDR2 SVGIG (reference sequence). The CDR3 coding sequence is TGTGCCTGGACCCCCGGGACACTTAACACTGAAGCTTTCTTT. This gives the protein CAWTPGTLNTEAFF.

The chain has TRBV11-2 and TRBJ2-5, with 8 bases fitting TRBD1. CDR1 and CDR2 (germline): SGHAT, FQNNGV. The CDR3 sequence is 15 residues long. J lost 4 bases, V lost 6 bases, and 10 bases had no gene match. The CDR3 sequence is CASSLSGQGRETQYF. In nucleotides, the CDR3 is TGTGCCAGCAGTTTAAGCGGACAGGGTAGAGAGACCCAGTACTTC.

This sequence joins TRBV30 and TRBJ2-3; D unclear. The length of the CDR3 is 12 residues. CDR1 and CDR2 from the germline V gene are GTSNPN and SVGIG (reference sequence). Trimming pared 0 bases from V and 5 bases from J, leaving 6 bases between. The CDR3 region has the DNA TGTGCCTGGAGTGTATCGGGAGATACGCAGTATTTT. It encodes CAWSVSGDTQYF.

V and J are TRBV5-6 and TRBJ1-1, with D hard to call. V was clipped by 1 base and J by 3 bases, with 10 bases between them. Germline V gives CDR1 SGHDT, CDR2 YYEEEE. This CDR3 contains 14 residues. CDR3 coding DNA: TGTGCCAGCAGCTTGCAAGAGGTTTACACTGAAGCTTTCTTT. Amino acids: CASSLQEVYTEAFF. The complete variable domain, with remaining parts taken from reference TRBV5-6 and TRBJ1-1, reads DAGVTQSPTHLIKTRGQQVTLRCSPKSGHDTVSWYQQALGQGPQFIFQYYEEEERQRGNFPDRFSGHQFPNYSSELNVNALLLGDSALYLCASSLQEVYTEAFFGQGTRLTVV.